These 8 T cell receptor beta chains were all obtained from the same sample, sequenced in a study of Graves' ophthalmopathy and Graves' hyperthyroidism. TCR beta CDR3 regions were amplified from RNA transcripts. An opening RT-PCR round employed HTBI primers and preceded a second-round multiplex PCR. Using its own MiXCR run on the multiplex PCR reads, TCRdb lists one record per CDR3 protein. The repertoire has over 450,000 distinct CDR3 sequences, 13% to 15% of them found once; the top ten carry approximately 9.8%. The sample comprised blood. The source of these receptors is a woman aged 25 to 45 with Graves' ophthalmopathy.

The rearrangement joins TRBV7-9 to TRBJ1-3; D is undetermined. The germline V gene encodes CDR1 SEHNR and CDR2 FQNEAQ (reference sequence). Trimming left V 5 bases short and J 0 bases short, with 5 bases between. There are 13 residues in the CDR3. CDR3 in DNA: TGTGCCAGCAGCCAGAACTCTGGAAACACCATATATTTT. It encodes CASSQNSGNTIYF.

This clonotype occurred many times. At one of its ends the junction is not consistent with the germline gene, which may arise from a read error. V is TRBV29-1 and J is TRBJ2-2, with D unresolved. The CDR3 sequence is 10 residues long. The germline V gene has CDR1 SQVTM and CDR2 ANQGSEA. Here the CDR3 DNA reads TGTGCGTCTGGGTCCGGGGAGCTGTTTTTT. Protein sequence: CASGSGELFF.

This clonotype was counted at least ten times. V and J are TRBV11-1 and TRBJ1-2; D unclear. The CDR3 consists of 14 residues. Trimming stripped 5 bases from V and 4 bases from J, with 14 bases between. CDR1 is SGHAT and CDR2 is FQDESV in the germline V gene (reference sequence). The CDR3 is CASSPDEGTYGYTF. Here the CDR3 DNA reads TGTGCCAGCAGCCCCGACGAGGGAACCTATGGCTACACCTTC. The whole variable domain, remainder taken from reference TRBV11-1 and TRBJ1-2, is EAEVAQSPRYKITEKSQAVAFWCDPISGHATLYWYRQILGQGPELLVQFQDESVVDDSQLPKDRFSAERLKGVDSTLKIQPAELGDSAMYLCASSPDEGTYGYTFGSGTRLTVV.

Only a few counts were recorded for this clonotype. J is TRBJ1-2 and V is TRBV12-5; a possible D gene is TRBD1 (5 bases). This CDR3 has 17 residues. Germline loops: CDR1 LGHNT, CDR2 FRNRAP. The ends were cut back, 0 bases at V and 6 bases at J, with 20 bases in the middle. The CDR3 DNA reads TGTGCTAGTGGTTTGGTAATCGGCGGGACCGATGTCGATGGCTACACCTTC. Protein product: CASGLVIGGTDVDGYTF.

The sample holds a few counts of this clonotype. The genes are TRBV3-1 and TRBJ2-7, with a weak D call TRBD1 (5 bases). The CDR3 spans 15 residues. Germline V gives CDR1 LGHDT, CDR2 YNNKEL (reference sequence). Trimming removed 0 bases from V and 2 bases from J, with 11 bases in between. The CDR3 loop is CASSQDWGSTYEQYF. CDR3 bases: TGTGCCAGCAGCCAAGATTGGGGCAGCACCTACGAGCAGTACTTC.

Many counts were recorded for this clonotype. The rearrangement links TRBV19 to TRBJ1-5, with 10 positions matching TRBD1. The CDR3 contains 16 residues. J was trimmed by 7 bases and V by 4 bases; bases with no gene match: 10. Germline CDR1 reads LNHDA; CDR2 reads SQIVND (reference sequence). The CDR3 region is CASSRSTDRGNQPQHF. In nucleotides, the CDR3 is TGTGCCAGTAGTAGATCCACGGACAGGGGGAACCAGCCCCAGCATTTT.

Only a few counts were recorded for this clonotype. The chain joins TRBV3-1 to TRBJ2-7, with TRBD1 identical over 9 bases. Germline V gene sequence: CDR1 LGHDT, CDR2 YNNKEL (reference sequence). Trimming at V came to 2 bases and at J to 5 bases, leaving 16 bases not matched to a gene. The CDR3 length is 18 residues. The chain's CDR3 is CASSQKLVTRDRVDEQYF. As DNA, the CDR3 is TGTGCCAGCAGCCAAAAGTTGGTTACGCGGGACAGGGTAGACGAGCAGTACTTC.

As DNA, the CDR3 is TGTGCCTGGAGTGCGTCCACTGAAGCTTTCTTT. Translated, it gives CAWSASTEAFF. V usage is TRBV30 and J usage is TRBJ1-1; no clear D gene. The CDR3 contains 11 residues. V lost 1 base to trimming and J lost 4 bases, with 4 bases between them. Per germline, CDR1 GTSNPN and CDR2 SVGIG (reference sequence).